The 8 T cell receptor beta chains listed next were all sequenced from one sample in a study of blood T cell repertoires in COVID-19. The protocol was immunoSEQ multiplex PCR, while the TCRdb copy is restricted to in-frame clones and leaves out a portion. The sample includes a few hundred thousand clones, about 90% of them seen just once. The specimen sequenced was peripheral blood. These receptors came from a woman aged 45-60 years with acute or convalescent COVID-19.

In this sample, this clone turned up a few times. This chain links TRBV30 with TRBJ2-2, with D maybe TRBD1 (6 bases). This CDR3 has 14 residues. The germline V and J ends were trimmed by 6 bases and 1 base, with 12 bases remaining between them. Looked up from germline, CDR1 is GTSNPN and CDR2 is SVGIG (reference sequence). Here the CDR3 reads CACQRDKNTGELFF. CDR3 coding DNA: TGTGCCTGCCAAAGGGACAAGAACACCGGGGAGCTGTTTTTT.

This chain links TRBV19 with TRBJ2-4, with no clear D. The CDR3 loop spans 12 amino acids. Germline V lookup: CDR1 LNHDA, CDR2 SQIVND (reference sequence). The V and J ends lost 9 bases and 5 bases respectively, with 11 bases between them. The CDR3 nucleotides read TGTGCCAGCGCTTTTGCGGAAAACATTCAGTACTTC. It encodes CASAFAENIQYF. Combining the CDR3 with reference TRBV19 and TRBJ2-4 gives the whole variable domain DGGITQSPKYLFRKEGQNVTLSCEQNLNHDAMYWYRQDPGQGLRLIYYSQIVNDFQKGDIAEGYSVSREKKESFPLTVTSAQKNPTAFYLCASAFAENIQYFGAGTRLSVL.

V gene TRBV28 combines with J gene TRBJ1-1; D is undetermined. Trimming removed 6 bases from V and 3 bases from J, with 23 bases in between. Germline lookup yields CDR1 MDHEN and CDR2 SYDVKM. This CDR3 has 17 residues. In DNA form, the CDR3 reads TGTGCCAGCAGAGACCCCTACGTTGAGGTATTAGACACTGAAGCTTTCTTT. This encodes CASRDPYVEVLDTEAFF.

The rearrangement joins TRBV6-5 to TRBJ2-1, with D unresolved. The germline V and J ends were trimmed by 5 bases and 8 bases, with 19 bases remaining between them. Germline assignment: CDR1 MNHEY and CDR2 SVGAGI. The CDR3 has 15 amino acids. CDR3 coding DNA: TGTGCCAGCAGTCGCGGTTCGGCGACGCTGGATGAGCAGTTCTTC. Translating gives CASSRGSATLDEQFF.

CDR3 region: CASRGSGGALSYEQYF. The CDR3, as DNA: TGTGCCAGCAGGGGTAGCGGGGGGGCACTTTCTTACGAGCAGTACTTC. The chain has TRBV2 and TRBJ2-7, with 11 bases fitting TRBD2. The CDR3 contains 16 residues. The ends lost 6 bases at V and 4 bases at J; junction bases unmatched: 11. The germline CDR1 and CDR2 sequences are SNHLY and FYNNEI.

This clone has just a few counts. The V gene is TRBV7-2, the J gene TRBJ1-1, with 8 bases that match TRBD1. The V gene's germline CDR1 is SGHTA and CDR2 FQGNSA. This CDR3 region has 16 residues. V was pared by 1 base and J by 5 bases, with 9 bases of the junction left unmatched. CDR3 in amino acids: CASSLVSRGLGTEAFF. CDR3 bases: TGTGCCAGCAGCTTAGTTTCCAGGGGGCTAGGAACTGAAGCTTTCTTT.

V and J are TRBV2 and TRBJ1-5, with a possible D match to TRBD1 (6 bases). Trimming took 6 bases from V and 4 from J, leaving 13 bases between them. This CDR3 comprises 14 residues. CDR1 is SNHLY, CDR2 FYNNEI, per germline. The chain's CDR3 is CASRSGGGNQPQHF. CDR3 coding DNA: TGTGCCAGCAGATCGGGAGGGGGAAATCAGCCCCAGCATTTT.

This chain connects TRBV6-2 or TRBV6-3 to TRBJ2-1; 9 bases agree with TRBD2. Germline-derived CDR1 and CDR2 are MNHEY and SVGEGT. J was trimmed by 10 bases and V by 6 bases; bases with no gene match: 7. This CDR3 spans 13 amino acids. CDR3 nucleotide sequence: TGTGCCAGCAGCAGAGGACTAGCGAGGGAGCAGTTCTTC. It specifies CASSRGLAREQFF.